The rows below give T cell receptor beta chains drawn from one sample of a study of T-cell reconstitution after alpha-beta-depleted transplantation in children. Each CDR3 protein is one row after TCRdb ran MiXCR on the PCR reads. The data show 250,000 to 300,000 distinct CDR3 sequences, with 10% seen just once and 7.5% held by the top ten. The input for sequencing was PBMCs, taken before TCRalphabeta/CD19-depleted stem cell transplant. These TCRs come from a boy under two years old with acute myeloid leukemia, due to receive a stem cell transplant. Each CDR3 is given with its conserved first and last residue. The D gene is left open where the match is weak. Size is omitted from some rows. Given values are once, few, many or a class for expanded clones.

j_call d_call v_call clone_size cdr3_nt cdr3_aa
TRBJ1-6 TRBD1 TRBV7-2 many TGTGCCAGCAGATCTCCCGGGACAGGGGGTTCACCCCTCCACTTT CASRSPGTGGSPLHF
TRBJ2-2 - TRBV13 - TGTGCCAGCAGATCTCGCACCGGGGAGCCGTTTTTT CASRSRTGEPFF
TRBJ2-3 TRBD1 TRBV11-2 many TGTGCCAGCAGCTTCACAGGGGGGCTAGCGAGCACAGATACGCAGTATTTT CASSFTGGLASTDTQYF
TRBJ2-4 - TRBV18 many TGTGCCAGCTCACCACCGCAGGGCTCCAAAAACATTCAGTACTTC CASSPPQGSKNIQYF
TRBJ2-1 - TRBV29-1 many TGCAGCGTTGATTTACTCGCTAGGGGCTACAATGAGCAGTTCTTC CSVDLLARGYNEQFF
TRBJ2-7 - TRBV9 many TGTGCCAGCAGCCTCGATCCGGAGTCCGAGCAGTACTTC CASSLDPESEQYF
TRBJ2-7 TRBD2 TRBV6-2/TRBV6-3 many TGTGCCAGCAGACGGACTAGCGGGGTTTCCTACGAGCAGTACTTC CASRRTSGVSYEQYF
TRBJ2-3 TRBD2 TRBV20-1 many TGCAGTGTTTTTAGCGGGAGGGGCACAGATACGCAGTATTTT CSVFSGRGTDTQYF
TRBJ1-4 TRBD1 TRBV7-2 - TGTGCCAGCAGCTGGGACAGGGCAAATGAAAAACTGTTTTTT CASSWDRANEKLFF
TRBJ1-1 TRBD1 TRBV7-6 many TGTGCCAGCAGCTCTCTTGACAGGGAGACTGAAGCTTTCTTT CASSSLDRETEAFF
TRBJ2-1 TRBD2 TRBV9 many TGTGCCAGCAGCGTAGAAGGACTAGCGGGAAGCTGGCACAATGAGCAGTTCTTC CASSVEGLAGSWHNEQFF
TRBJ1-3 TRBD1 TRBV29-1 - TGCAGCGCCTCCGACAGGGCCGGAAACACCATATATTTT CSASDRAGNTIYF
TRBJ2-7 TRBD2 TRBV12-3/TRBV12-4 many TGTGCCAGCAGTTTCCTAAGCGGGGGGAGCGGGGAACTCTACGAGCAGTACTTC CASSFLSGGSGELYEQYF
TRBJ2-1 TRBD2 TRBV7-2 many TGTGCCAGCAGCGTAACTAGCGGGGGGGCCTACAATGAGCAGTTCTTC CASSVTSGGAYNEQFF
TRBJ2-3 TRBD1 TRBV15 many TGTGCCACCAGTAAAACAGGGGCTCAGGGAGATACGCAGTATTTT CATSKTGAQGDTQYF
TRBJ2-7 - TRBV20-1 many TGCAGTGCTAGAGCAGGGGAGACTGAAACCTACGAGCAGTACTTC CSARAGETETYEQYF
TRBJ2-7 - TRBV4-2 - TGTGCCAGCAGCCAAGATCTATCGGGAGCTTACGAGCAGTACTTC CASSQDLSGAYEQYF
TRBJ2-7 TRBD2 TRBV15 many TGTGCCACCAGCAGAGATGGACTAGCCTACGAGCAGTACTTC CATSRDGLAYEQYF
TRBJ1-6 - TRBV6-6 - TGTGCCAGCAGGGATTGGAATTCACCCCTCCACTTT CASRDWNSPLHF
TRBJ1-3 TRBD1 TRBV20-1 many TGCAGTGCTAGGATACCGGGACAGCGAAACACCATATATTTT CSARIPGQRNTIYF
TRBJ2-1 - TRBV11-2 many TGTGCCAGCAGCTTAGTCCGGGAACCCTACAATGAGCAGTTCTTC CASSLVREPYNEQFF
TRBJ1-1 - TRBV12-3/TRBV12-4 many TGTGCTACCGGGGCAGGGGTGGTTGACACTGAAGCTTTCTTT CATGAGVVDTEAFF
TRBJ2-1 TRBD2 TRBV11-2 many TGTGCCAGCAGCCCTCTAGCGGGAGACCACAATGAGCAGTTCTTC CASSPLAGDHNEQFF
TRBJ1-1 TRBD1 TRBV12-3/TRBV12-4 many TGTGCCAGCAGTTCCGACAGGGAGGGCACTGAAGCTTTCTTT CASSSDREGTEAFF
TRBJ2-3 TRBD2 TRBV6-1 many TGTGCCAGCAAACGACTAGCGGGAGGGTCCACAGATACGCAGTATTTT CASKRLAGGSTDTQYF
TRBJ2-1 TRBD1 TRBV11-1 many TGTGCCAGCAGCTTACTTATACAGGGGGGATACAATGAGCAGTTCTTC CASSLLIQGGYNEQFF
TRBJ1-5 - TRBV12-3/TRBV12-4 few TGTGCCAGCAGTTTCGGACATAGCAATCAGCCCCAGCATTTT CASSFGHSNQPQHF
TRBJ2-3 TRBD2 TRBV12-3/TRBV12-4 few TGTGCCAGCAGTTTAGTGGCTAGCGGGGCGTTCACAGATACGCAGTATTTT CASSLVASGAFTDTQYF